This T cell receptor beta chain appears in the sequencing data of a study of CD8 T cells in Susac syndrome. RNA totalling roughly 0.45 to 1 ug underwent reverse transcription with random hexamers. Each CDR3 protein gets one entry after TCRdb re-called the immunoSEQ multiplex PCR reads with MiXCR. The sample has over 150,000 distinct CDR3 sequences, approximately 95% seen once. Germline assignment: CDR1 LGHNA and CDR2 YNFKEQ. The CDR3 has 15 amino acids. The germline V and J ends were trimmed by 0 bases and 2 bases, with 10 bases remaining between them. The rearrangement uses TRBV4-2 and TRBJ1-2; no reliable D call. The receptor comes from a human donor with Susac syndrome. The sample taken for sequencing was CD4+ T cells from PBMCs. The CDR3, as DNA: TGTGCCAGCAGCCAAGATGGCGACATCAACTATGGCTACACCTTC. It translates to CASSQDGDINYGYTF.